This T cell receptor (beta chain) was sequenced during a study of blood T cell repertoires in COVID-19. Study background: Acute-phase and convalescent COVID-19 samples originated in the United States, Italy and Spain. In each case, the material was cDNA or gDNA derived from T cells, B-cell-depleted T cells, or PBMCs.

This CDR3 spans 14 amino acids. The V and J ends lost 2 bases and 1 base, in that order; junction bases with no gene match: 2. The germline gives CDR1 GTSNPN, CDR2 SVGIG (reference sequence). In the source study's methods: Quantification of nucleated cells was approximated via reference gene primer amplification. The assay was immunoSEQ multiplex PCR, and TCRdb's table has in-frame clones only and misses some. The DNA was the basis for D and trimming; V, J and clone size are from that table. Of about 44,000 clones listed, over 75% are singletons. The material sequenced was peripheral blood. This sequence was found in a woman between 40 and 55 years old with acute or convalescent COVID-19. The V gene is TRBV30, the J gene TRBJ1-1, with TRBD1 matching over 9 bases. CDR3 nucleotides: TGTGCCTGGAGTCCGGGACAGGGGAACACTGAAGCTTTCTTT. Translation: CAWSPGQGNTEAFF.